The sequence of this TCR beta chain was determined in a study of CD8 T cells in Susac syndrome. Turning to the study itself: Patients with Susac syndrome had blood drawn and were at that point therapy-naive, on corticosteroids, or on intravenous immunoglobulin alone. General study findings and limits: The CD4+ T cell repertoires from Susac syndrome exhibited no clonal expansion.

V was clipped by 8 bases and J by 0 bases, with 7 bases between them. The CDR3 is 13 residues long. Germline V gives CDR1 KGHSH, CDR2 LQKENI. Worth noting for this clonotype: Its specificity is unknown.

cDNA came from roughly 0.5 to 1 ug RNA primed by random hexamers. Multiplex immunoSEQ PCR targeted 54 Vbeta and 13 Jbeta TCR beta segments. TCRdb redid the calling of the immunoSEQ multiplex PCR reads with MiXCR, one entry per CDR3 protein. The sample has under 300,000 distinct CDR3 sequences, 96% seen once. The receptor's source is a human donor with Susac syndrome. Sequencing was performed on CD4+ T cells from PBMCs. The chain carries TRBV18 and TRBJ2-2, with D possibly TRBD2 on 5 matching bases. The CDR3: CASPRANTGELFF. CDR3 nucleotide sequence: TGTGCCAGCCCGAGGGCGAACACCGGGGAGCTGTTTTTT.